Listed here are 27 T cell receptor beta chains from one sample, sequenced in a study of T cell responses to AZD1222 COVID-19 vaccine. The assay was immunoSEQ multiplex PCR, and TCRdb's table has in-frame clones only and misses some. The table lists around 70,000 clones, 87% of them singletons. This material consisted of peripheral blood, taken 28 days after the second AZD1222 dose. The receptors come from an adult who received the AZD1222 COVID-19 vaccine.

The V call is TRBV18, the J call TRBJ2-5; possible D gene TRBD2, 5 bases. CDR1 is KGHSH and CDR2 is LQKENI in the germline V gene. The V end was cut by 4 bases, the J end by 4 bases, with 13 bases between. CDR3 length: 14 residues. The CDR3 nucleotides read TGTGCCAGCTCACGCAGCCGGGGTGGAGAGACCCAGTACTTC. Translation: CASSRSRGGETQYF.

V is TRBV6-1 and J is TRBJ2-1; 9 nucleotides match TRBD2. Losses at the gene ends were 1 base for V and 7 bases for J; bases not matched to a gene: 5. The germline CDR1 and CDR2 sequences are MNHNS and SASEGT. The CDR3 runs to 15 residues. In DNA, the CDR3 is TGTGCCAGCAGTGAAGTAGGTAGCGGGAGAAATGAGCAGTTCTTC. Its protein product is CASSEVGSGRNEQFF.

The V and J genes are TRBV6-2 or TRBV6-3 and TRBJ1-2, with 7 nucleotides matching TRBD1. The CDR3 loop spans 13 amino acids. From germline, CDR1 is MNHEY and CDR2 SVGEGT. With V trimmed by 2 bases and J by 8 bases, 5 bases remained unmatched. The CDR3 sequence is CASSYADRVGYTF. CDR3 sequence (DNA): TGTGCCAGCAGTTACGCCGACAGGGTAGGCTACACCTTC.

The chain links TRBV6-5 to TRBJ2-7; 7 bases map to TRBD2. V trimming: 4 bases; J trimming: 1 base; junction bases outside the gene matches: 10. Germline-derived CDR1 and CDR2 are MNHEY and SVGAGI. This CDR3 spans 16 amino acids. The CDR3 sequence is CASSSPGGGRSYEQYF. CDR3 in DNA: TGTGCCAGCAGTTCCCCCGGGGGAGGGCGGTCCTACGAGCAGTACTTC.

To note about this clone: A junction boundary mismatches the germline segment, possibly from a read error. In DNA, the CDR3 is TGCGCCCGCAGTCGCCCCCCCCTAGCGTGGGGGAGGATGTGTCGTGGTGAGCAGTTCTTC. Translation gives CARSRPPLAWGRMCRGEQFF. This chain links TRBV23-1 with TRBJ2-1; perhaps TRBD2 as D (6 bases). TRBV23-1 counts as an open reading frame of uncertain function. The CDR3 runs 20 residues.

The chain links TRBV5-1 to TRBJ2-2, with D perhaps assigned TRBD1 or TRBD2 (5 bases each). CDR1 SGHRS and CDR2 YFSETQ come from the germline V gene. The V gene lost 4 bases and the J gene lost 6 bases, with 10 bases spanning the gap. This CDR3 has 13 residues. CDR3 loop: CASSRDVSGELFF. The CDR3 nucleotides are TGCGCCAGCAGCAGGGACGTCTCCGGGGAGCTGTTTTTT.

J is TRBJ2-3 and V is TRBV5-4; 11 nucleotides match TRBD2. The junction had 7 bases not matched to a gene; V was cut back by 3 bases and J by 1 base. This CDR3 has 17 residues. CDR1 SGHNT and CDR2 YYREEE come from the germline V gene (reference sequence). CDR3 amino acids: CASSSTSSGRRTDTQYF. The CDR3 DNA sequence: TGTGCCAGCAGCTCCACCTCTAGCGGGAGGCGCACAGATACGCAGTATTTT.

The chain joins TRBV18 to TRBJ1-1, with 9 bases lining up with TRBD1. In germline, CDR1 is KGHSH, CDR2 LQKENI. The CDR3 sequence is 15 residues long. The V and J ends lost 6 bases and 4 bases, in that order; junction bases with no gene match: 9. The CDR3 nucleotides are TGTGCCAGCTCCGCAAATTCGGACAGGGGCACTGAAGCTTTCTTT. Translation gives CASSANSDRGTEAFF.

This clone came up once. The chain couples TRBV19 to TRBJ1-3, with D possibly matching TRBD1 (5 bases). CDR3 length: 13 residues. CDR1 LNHDA and CDR2 SQIVND come from the germline V gene (reference sequence). V dropped 3 bases and J dropped 9 bases, with 12 bases sitting between them. The CDR3 DNA reads as TGTGCCAGTAGTATGAGCAGGGACCGCACCATATATTTT. Residues: CASSMSRDRTIYF. Full variable domain (missing parts from reference TRBV19 and TRBJ1-3): DGGITQSPKYLFRKEGQNVTLSCEQNLNHDAMYWYRQDPGQGLRLIYYSQIVNDFQKGDIAEGYSVSREKKESFPLTVTSAQKNPTAFYLCASSMSRDRTIYFGEGSWLTVV.

This chain connects TRBV19 to TRBJ1-1, with D hard to call. Trimming took off 7 bases at V and 1 base at J, with 10 bases between the two ends. Germline CDR1 reads LNHDA; CDR2 reads SQIVND (reference sequence). The CDR3 totals 13 residues. The CDR3 DNA follows: TGTGCCAGTACCCAGCTGGAGAACACTGAAGCTTTCTTT. Its protein is CASTQLENTEAFF. The full variable domain, with the rest looked up from reference TRBV19 and TRBJ1-1, is DGGITQSPKYLFRKEGQNVTLSCEQNLNHDAMYWYRQDPGQGLRLIYYSQIVNDFQKGDIAEGYSVSREKKESFPLTVTSAQKNPTAFYLCASTQLENTEAFFGQGTRLTVV.

The rearrangement links TRBV6-5 to TRBJ1-2; 10 nucleotides agree with TRBD1. The length of the CDR3 is 13 residues. Germline V gene data show CDR1 as MNHEY and CDR2 as SVGAGI. The ends lost 5 bases at V and 8 bases at J; junction bases unmatched: 5. CDR3 in amino acids: CASSKRQGAGYTF. In nucleotides, the CDR3 is TGTGCCAGCAGTAAACGACAGGGGGCGGGCTACACCTTC.

A few counts support this clone. This chain uses TRBV12-3 or TRBV12-4 with TRBJ2-1, with D tentatively TRBD1 (6 bases). This CDR3 has 13 residues. V dropped 6 bases and J dropped 2 bases, with 8 bases sitting between them. DNA of the CDR3: TGTGCCAGCAGCCGGGACACCTACAATGAGCAGTTCTTC. Protein: CASSRDTYNEQFF.

The genes are TRBV6-5 and TRBJ2-4; the D is unclear. Germline CDR1 MNHEY, CDR2 SVGAGI. V was trimmed by 4 bases and J by 3 bases, leaving 10 bases between them. The CDR3 contains 14 residues. The CDR3 DNA reads TGTGCCAGCAGTTTAGCCGACAACAAAAACATTCAGTACTTC. Translating it yields CASSLADNKNIQYF.

The chain recombines TRBV9 with TRBJ1-1, with D hard to call. Germline V CDR1 and CDR2: SGDLS, YYNGEE. This CDR3 spans 14 amino acids. Trimming pared 1 base from V and 4 bases from J, leaving 11 bases between. The CDR3 loop reads CASSVIDRATEAFF. In DNA form, the CDR3 reads TGTGCCAGCAGCGTAATAGATAGGGCCACTGAAGCTTTCTTT.

The table lists this clone with a few counts. CDR3 nucleotide sequence: TGTGCCAGCAGTTTCGGACAGCCCCAGCATTTT. Its protein is CASSFGQPQHF. This chain connects TRBV28 to TRBJ1-5; D uncertain. CDR1 MDHEN and CDR2 SYDVKM come from the germline V gene. V gave up 3 bases and J gave up 7 bases, with 4 bases separating them. The CDR3 runs to 11 residues.

The rearrangement uses TRBV25-1 and TRBJ1-2, with 7 bases that match TRBD1. Looked up from germline, CDR1 is MGHDK and CDR2 is SYGVNS. Losses at the gene ends were 4 bases for V and 4 bases for J; bases not matched to a gene: 6. The CDR3 extends over 14 amino acids. The CDR3 DNA sequence: TGTGCCAGCAGTGGGGGACAGAGGACCTATGGCTACACCTTC. Its translation: CASSGGQRTYGYTF.

The chain is built from TRBV19 and TRBJ1-2; D possibly corresponds to TRBD1 (5 bases). CDR1 and CDR2 (germline): LNHDA, SQIVND (reference sequence). The V end lost 5 bases, the J end lost 5 bases, and 15 bases lay between the germline ends. The CDR3 contains 14 residues. CDR3 in DNA: TGTGCCAGTAGTCGAGAGACAGCTCTATATGGCTACACCTTC. Its protein product is CASSRETALYGYTF. Combining the CDR3 with reference TRBV19 and TRBJ1-2 gives the whole variable domain DGGITQSPKYLFRKEGQNVTLSCEQNLNHDAMYWYRQDPGQGLRLIYYSQIVNDFQKGDIAEGYSVSREKKESFPLTVTSAQKNPTAFYLCASSRETALYGYTFGSGTRLTVV.

V usage is TRBV10-3 and J usage is TRBJ1-1, with 7 nucleotides matching TRBD1. CDR1 and CDR2 (germline): ENHRY, SYGVKD. The CDR3 has 13 amino acids. V lost 5 bases to trimming and J lost 5 bases; unmatched junction nucleotides: 5. This CDR3 is CAISREGQTEAFF. The CDR3 DNA follows: TGTGCCATCAGTAGAGAGGGACAGACTGAAGCTTTCTTT.

V gene TRBV30 combines with J gene TRBJ2-1, with D possibly TRBD2 on 6 matching bases. Trimming shortened V by 4 bases and J by 8 bases, and 15 bases separated the two germline ends. Germline CDR1 is GTSNPN and CDR2 is SVGIG (reference sequence). This CDR3 has 13 residues. The CDR3 region has the DNA TGTGCCTGGACTCGATTACTAGCAGATGAGCAGTTCTTC. Protein product: CAWTRLLADEQFF.

The sample holds one count of this clone. J is TRBJ1-3 and V is TRBV25-1, with unresolved D. Per the germline V gene, CDR1 is MGHDK and CDR2 is SYGVNS. This CDR3 spans 17 amino acids. V gave up 1 base and J gave up 0 bases, with 13 bases separating them. The CDR3 spells CASSESGSSFSGNTIYF. In DNA form, the CDR3 reads TGTGCCAGCAGTGAATCTGGGTCCTCTTTCTCTGGAAACACCATATATTTT.

CDR3 in DNA: TGTGCCAGCAGTGATCGACCAGGGGTACGGACCGGGGAGCTGTTTTTT. Translating it yields CASSDRPGVRTGELFF. This chain connects TRBV6-1 to TRBJ2-2; tentative D call: TRBD1 (6 bases). The V gene's germline CDR1 is MNHNS and CDR2 SASEGT. V was pared by 3 bases and J by 5 bases, with 16 bases between. The CDR3 has 16 amino acids.

This CDR3 is CASSEWGSPLHF. The CDR3 coding sequence is TGTGCCAGCAGTGAATGGGGTTCACCCCTCCACTTT. The J gene is TRBJ1-6, the V gene TRBV27; D uncertain. Trimming took 5 bases from V and 9 from J, leaving 8 bases between them. Germline CDR1 is MNHEY and CDR2 is SMNVEV (reference sequence). The length of the CDR3 is 12 residues.

The V gene is TRBV6-5, the J gene TRBJ1-4; D unclear. Germline loops: CDR1 MNHEY, CDR2 SVGAGI. The CDR3 covers 14 residues. The V end lost 3 bases, the J end lost 1 base, and 6 bases lay between the germline ends. The CDR3 loop reads CASSYIGTNEKLFF. The CDR3 DNA reads as TGTGCCAGCAGTTATATTGGAACTAATGAAAAACTGTTTTTT.

As DNA, the CDR3 is TGTGCCAGCTCACCAGGGACAGGGGACACTGAAGCTTTCTTT. Amino acid sequence: CASSPGTGDTEAFF. The rearrangement links TRBV18 to TRBJ1-1, with 10 nucleotides matching TRBD1. This CDR3 region has 14 residues. CDR1 KGHSH and CDR2 LQKENI come from the germline V gene. Germline trimming cut 2 bases from V and 3 bases from J; bases unmatched to any gene: 0. The full variable domain, rest sourced from reference TRBV18 and TRBJ1-1, is NAGVMQNPRHLVRRRGQEARLRCSPMKGHSHVYWYRQLPEEGLKFMVYLQKENIIDESGMPKERFSAEFPKEGPSILRIQQVVRGDSAAYFCASSPGTGDTEAFFGQGTRLTVV.

V and J are TRBV7-9 and TRBJ1-2; a weak D match, TRBD1 (6 bases). Germline lookup yields CDR1 SEHNR and CDR2 FQNEAQ (reference sequence). With 5 bases removed from V and 1 base from J, the gap between germline ends came to 14 bases. This CDR3 has 15 residues. The CDR3 DNA reads TGTGCCAGCAGCCGGTCACAGGGAATTAACTATGGCTACACCTTC. It codes for CASSRSQGINYGYTF.

CDR3: CASSQLASGPNEQFF. The DNA of the CDR3 is TGTGCCAGCAGCCAACTAGCCTCGGGACCCAATGAGCAGTTCTTC. The chain recombines TRBV7-3 with TRBJ2-1; tentative D call: TRBD2 (6 bases). The ends were cut back, 5 bases at V and 6 bases at J, with 17 bases in the middle. This CDR3 contains 15 residues. CDR1 is SGHTA, CDR2 FQGTGA, per germline.

The chain joins TRBV7-2 to TRBJ2-1; the match to TRBD2 covers 16 bases. This CDR3 has 19 amino acids. The V gene's germline CDR1 is SGHTA and CDR2 FQGNSA. V lost 2 bases, J lost 0 bases, and 4 bases stayed unmatched. The CDR3 sequence: CASSLPGLAGGSSYNEQFF. The CDR3 nucleotides read TGTGCCAGCAGCTTACCGGGACTAGCGGGAGGGAGCTCCTACAATGAGCAGTTCTTC.